This T cell receptor beta chain was identified during a study of cytomegalovirus exposure and HLA in healthy donors (TCRdb year 2017). Regarding the research as a whole: The 500 to 700 repertoires of the first cohort and the roughly 110 validation repertoires were produced on the same platform, according to a later analysis. The study aimed to test whether signatures of past pathogen exposure could be identified by cataloging public T cell receptors. A separate validation cohort of approximately 120 different subjects was used in addition to the 666-subject first cohort. To predict cytomegalovirus infection status, the study combined high-throughput TCR immunosequencing, statistical association of individual TCRs with disease status, and machine learning.

To note about this clone: Its antigen specificity is not known. Base qualities are not at hand, and no much larger clone is one base apart.

What the research found in general, with its limitations: In the study, around 150 TCR beta chains were listed as associated with cytomegalovirus. All 120 or so repertoires were used to score co-occurrence in the validation cohort in a later analysis, because that analysis had no HLA typing for the cohort. The classifier was reported to diagnose cytomegalovirus status with high specificity and sensitivity in both the original and validation cohorts. While some public TCRs were present in many individuals, most TCR sequences turned up only very rarely across donors. In vitro tests confirmed that a few of the cytomegalovirus-associated TCR beta chains recognize cytomegalovirus antigens. Subsequent analysis determined that TCRs grouped into clusters in the first cohort also showed a tendency toward co-occurrence across the approximately 110 validation repertoires, and 85% to 95% of cluster scores exceeded 0. According to the authors, the approach could potentially be generalized to other disease states and immunological phenotypes.

The donors were included in the validation cohort of some 110 subjects, a group kept apart from the approximately 700-subject first cohort. As encoded in the germline V gene, CDR1 is MDHEN while CDR2 is SYDVKM. Reading from cysteine to phenylalanine, the CDR3 counts 14 amino acids. Here the CDR3 DNA is all that survives: 42 bases in frame from base 1. Trimmed from V: 0 bases; trimmed from J: 8 bases; junction bases lacking a gene match: 6. The library was made by the immunoSEQ multiplex PCR assay. The published analysis was carried out like this. A statistical classification framework was built to diagnose cytomegalovirus status from the catalog of TCR beta chain sequences. TCRdb took over this immuneACCESS table, retaining in-frame rearrangements with V and J assigned. Such tables are incomplete; in checked studies, under half of the missing clones stem from an unresolved V gene, and the remainder is unexplained. V and J calls and clone size are copied from that table; D and trimming were computed from the DNA. This sample comprises over 250,000 clones, 65% to 90% of them detected only once. 0.95% to 1.1% of the sample goes to the ten largest clones.

This chain joins TRBV28 to TRBJ1-2; TRBD1 fits 7 bases in the junction. Sequencing was done on a sample of PBMCs. This receptor was obtained from a woman younger than 30 in good health and CMV-seronegative. The CDR3 loop reads CASSLWSGGSGYTF. The DNA sequence is TGTGCCAGCAGTTTATGGTCAGGGGGTAGCGGCTACACCTTC.